Sequencing of this T cell receptor (beta chain) was carried out in a study of blood T cell repertoires in COVID-19. Looking at the study overall: The samples span acute and convalescent COVID-19 from the United States, Italy and Spain. PBMCs, B-cell-depleted T cells, or T cells were the source of the cDNA or gDNA that made up the material.

Authors' analysis steps: Reference gene primer amplification in the assay estimated nucleated cell counts. TCRdb's copy holds only in-frame clones and misses some; the assay was immunoSEQ multiplex PCR. The DNA gave D and trimming, while V, J and clone size come from that table. The repertoire holds approximately 240,000 clones, approximately 81% seen once, with 15% to 20% in the top ten. The sample comprised peripheral blood. The sequence came from a woman older than 75 with active or convalescent COVID-19.

The CDR3 region is CATSRGGRGGGYTF. CDR3 sequence (DNA): TGTGCCACCAGCAGAGGGGGCAGGGGCGGTGGCTACACCTTC. The V gene is TRBV15, the J gene TRBJ1-2, with D tentatively TRBD1 (6 bases). Trimming left V 1 base short and J 7 bases short, with 13 bases between. The germline V gene has CDR1 LNHNV and CDR2 YYDKDF (reference sequence). The CDR3 covers 14 residues.